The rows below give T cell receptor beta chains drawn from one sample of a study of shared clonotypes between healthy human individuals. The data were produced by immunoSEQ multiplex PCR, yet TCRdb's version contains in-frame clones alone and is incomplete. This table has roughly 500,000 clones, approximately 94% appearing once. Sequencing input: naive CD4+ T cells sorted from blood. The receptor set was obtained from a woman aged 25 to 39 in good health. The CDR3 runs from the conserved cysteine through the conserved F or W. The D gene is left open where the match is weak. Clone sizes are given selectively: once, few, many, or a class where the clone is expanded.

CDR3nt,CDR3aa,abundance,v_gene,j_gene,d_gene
TGTGCCAGCAGCTTAGTCCCGGGGGAAACACAAGAGACCCAGTACTTC,CASSLVPGETQETQYF,NA,TRBV7-9,TRBJ2-5,NA
TGTGCCAGCAGTCATACCGGAGATACGCAGTATTTT,CASSHTGDTQYF,NA,TRBV25-1,TRBJ2-3,NA
TGCGCCAGCAGCCAAGGTGGGCTAGCGGGAGTCGCCGGGGAGCTGTTTTTT,CASSQGGLAGVAGELFF,NA,TRBV4-1,TRBJ2-2,TRBD2
TGTGCCAGCAGCTTAGCGGTAGGGCTTTCCTACGAGCAGTACTTC,CASSLAVGLSYEQYF,NA,TRBV7-2,TRBJ2-7,NA
TGTGCCAGCAGTCACCCCCGGGCGGGCGGCTACACCTTC,CASSHPRAGGYTF,NA,TRBV7-2,TRBJ1-2,NA
TGCGCCAGCAGCTTGGAACTAGCGGGAGTCTATGAGCAGTTCTTC,CASSLELAGVYEQFF,NA,TRBV5-1,TRBJ2-1,TRBD2
TGCGCCAGCAGCTTGCGACAGGGTCTTCGTAGGGGCTACACCTTC,CASSLRQGLRRGYTF,few,TRBV5-1,TRBJ1-2,TRBD1
TGTGCCAGCAGCTCCGGTGGTAAAGGGAATTCCCACGAGCAGTACTTC,CASSSGGKGNSHEQYF,NA,TRBV11-3,TRBJ2-7,NA
TGTGCCAGCAGCTTAAAGGACATGATCTACGAGCAGTACTTC,CASSLKDMIYEQYF,NA,TRBV5-4,TRBJ2-7,NA
TGTGCCAGCAGCCCGCTAGCGGGAGTGGCAAACGAGCAGTACTTC,CASSPLAGVANEQYF,NA,TRBV11-2,TRBJ2-7,TRBD2
TGTGCCAGCAGTTATGAGACTAGCGGGATAAAAGGGGAGCTGTTTTTT,CASSYETSGIKGELFF,NA,TRBV6-5,TRBJ2-2,TRBD2
TGCGCCAGCAATAGGGGACAGGGGCATGAGCAGTTCTTC,CASNRGQGHEQFF,once,TRBV5-1,TRBJ2-1,TRBD1
TGTGCCAGCATATTCAATAGGAACACTGAAGCTTTCTTT,CASIFNRNTEAFF,NA,TRBV2,TRBJ1-1,NA
TGTGCCAGTAGTATAGAGGGAGATCAGGGGCCTGCCGGGGAGCTGTTTTTT,CASSIEGDQGPAGELFF,NA,TRBV19,TRBJ2-2,NA
TGTGCCAGCAGCTTAGACAGGGGATCGGGGGAGCTGTTTTTT,CASSLDRGSGELFF,NA,TRBV7-7,TRBJ2-2,TRBD1
TGTGCCAGCTGGGCGGGTTTAAATCAGCCCCAGCATTTT,CASWAGLNQPQHF,NA,TRBV27,TRBJ1-5,NA
TGTGCCAGCAGGGAGGAAGAGGACACTGAAGCTTTCTTT,CASREEEDTEAFF,NA,TRBV2,TRBJ1-1,NA
TGTGCCAGCAGTGATGGTTGGGTAGCGGGAGGGAGGCATACGCAGTATTTT,CASSDGWVAGGRHTQYF,NA,TRBV2,TRBJ2-3,TRBD2
TGTGCCAGCAGTTCCCGACCGAGCAATCAGCCCCAGCATTTT,CASSSRPSNQPQHF,NA,TRBV2,TRBJ1-5,NA
TGTGCCACAAAACACCGTTCTTCCAGCGGCACTGAAGCTTTCTTT,CATKHRSSSGTEAFF,NA,TRBV2,TRBJ1-1,NA
TGTGCCAGTCAATCTAAAGGACGGTTTTACAATGAGCAGTTCTTC,CASQSKGRFYNEQFF,NA,TRBV25-1,TRBJ2-1,NA
TGCGCCAGCAGCCAGTTCCCAGGAGTCGAGCAGTACTTC,CASSQFPGVEQYF,NA,TRBV5-1,TRBJ2-7,NA
TGCGCCAGCAGCCTATCTTCGGGACAGGGGGGATACAATGAGCAGTTCTTC,CASSLSSGQGGYNEQFF,once,TRBV5-1,TRBJ2-1,TRBD1
TGCAGCGTCGCGGGGTTGGCCACTGAAGCTTTCTTT,CSVAGLATEAFF,NA,TRBV29-1,TRBJ1-1,NA
TGTGCCAGCAGTTACTTTCCTAGCGGACAAGAGACCCAGTACTTC,CASSYFPSGQETQYF,once,TRBV6-5,TRBJ2-5,TRBD2
TGTGCCAGCAGCTTAAAAGGGACCTATGGCTACACCTTC,CASSLKGTYGYTF,NA,TRBV11-2,TRBJ1-2,NA
TGCGCCAGCAGCTTGGCGGCGGGAGGGCCAGATACGCAGTATTTT,CASSLAAGGPDTQYF,once,TRBV5-1,TRBJ2-3,TRBD2
TGTGCCTGGACCCCCGGGACAGGGTATGAAGAGACCCAGTACTTC,CAWTPGTGYEETQYF,NA,TRBV30,TRBJ2-5,TRBD1
TGCGCCAGCAAAGAGGGGGGACAGTTTAATGAAAAACTGTTTTTT,CASKEGGQFNEKLFF,NA,TRBV5-1,TRBJ1-4,TRBD1
TGTGCCAGCAGGTTAGGGGGAGGCTATGGCTACACCTTC,CASRLGGGYGYTF,NA,TRBV27,TRBJ1-2,NA
TGTGCCAGCGGTAGACGGGAGAACACTGAAGCTTTCTTT,CASGRRENTEAFF,NA,TRBV5-4,TRBJ1-1,NA